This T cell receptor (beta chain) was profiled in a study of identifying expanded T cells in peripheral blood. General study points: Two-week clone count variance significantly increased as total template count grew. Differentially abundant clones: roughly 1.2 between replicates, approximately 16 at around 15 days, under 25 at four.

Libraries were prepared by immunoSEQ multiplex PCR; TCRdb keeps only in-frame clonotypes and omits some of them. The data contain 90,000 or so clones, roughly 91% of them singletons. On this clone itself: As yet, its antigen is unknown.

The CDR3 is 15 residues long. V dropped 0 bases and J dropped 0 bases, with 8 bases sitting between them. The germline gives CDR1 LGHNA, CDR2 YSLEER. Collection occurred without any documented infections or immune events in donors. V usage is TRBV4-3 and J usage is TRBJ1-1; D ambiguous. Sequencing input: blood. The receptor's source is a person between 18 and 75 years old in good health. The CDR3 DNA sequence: TGCGCCAGCAGCCAAGATTCAGGTGTGAACACTGAAGCTTTCTTT. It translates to CASSQDSGVNTEAFF.